These 30 T cell receptor beta chains originate from one sample sequenced in a study of T cell changes during pregnancy in multiple sclerosis. TCRdb's copy holds only in-frame clones and misses some; the assay was immunoSEQ multiplex PCR. The sample yields roughly 27,000 clones, 88% seen once. Sequenced here: CD8+ T cells from peripheral blood mononuclear cells, sampled in the second trimester of pregnancy. The receptor source for this set is a female donor with multiple sclerosis, enrolled in a pregnancy study.

The chain couples TRBV4-1 to TRBJ1-1, with 9 bases aligning to TRBD1. This CDR3 is built from 14 residues. CDR1 and CDR2 from the germline V gene are MGHRA and YSYEKL. Trimming cost V 3 bases and J 7 bases; bases outside gene matches: 6. The DNA for the CDR3 is TGCGCCAGCAGCCATGGACAGGGGCTTCGTGAAGCTTTCTTT. Protein sequence: CASSHGQGLREAFF.

V is TRBV6-1 and J is TRBJ2-1; 8 bases match TRBD1. Trimming at V came to 7 bases and at J to 6 bases, leaving 11 bases not matched to a gene. Germline V gives CDR1 MNHNS, CDR2 SASEGT. The CDR3 consists of 15 residues. The CDR3 sequence: CASTGGQGESNEQFF. In DNA form, the CDR3 reads TGTGCCAGCACCGGAGGACAGGGAGAATCCAATGAGCAGTTCTTC.

The rearrangement joins TRBV4-2 to TRBJ2-5, with 8 bases matching TRBD2. Germline values: CDR1 LGHNA, CDR2 YNFKEQ. After removal of 1 base from V and 3 bases from J, the junction contained 4 bases not matched to a gene. The CDR3 covers 15 residues. The CDR3 sequence is CASSQGVSGEETQYF. The CDR3 DNA sequence: TGTGCCAGCAGCCAAGGCGTTAGCGGGGAAGAGACCCAGTACTTC.

The rearrangement uses TRBV19 and TRBJ1-5, with 11 bases that match TRBD1. The CDR3 spans 16 residues. The germline CDR1 and CDR2 sequences are LNHDA and SQIVND (reference sequence). V lost 0 bases and J lost 5; bases outside the gene matches: 3. The CDR3 is CASSIDGTGGYQPQHF. CDR3 in DNA: TGTGCCAGTAGTATAGATGGGACAGGGGGTTATCAGCCCCAGCATTTT.

The chain uses TRBV29-1 and TRBJ1-2; D remains unclear. The CDR3 sequence is 13 residues long. With 4 bases removed from V and 6 bases from J, the gap between germline ends came to 15 bases. In germline, CDR1 is SQVTM, CDR2 ANQGSEA. The CDR3 reads CSVAGPLADGYTF. The CDR3 DNA follows: TGCAGCGTTGCGGGTCCCCTTGCGGATGGCTACACCTTC.

The chain employs TRBV19 and TRBJ1-1; D remains ambiguous. Trimming shortened V by 4 bases and J by 1 base, and 13 bases separated the two germline ends. The CDR3 has 15 residues. CDR1 and CDR2 from the germline V gene are LNHDA and SQIVND (reference sequence). Written as DNA, the CDR3 is TGTGCCAGTAGTAACCGGGCGGGGTGGAACACTGAAGCTTTCTTT. It specifies CASSNRAGWNTEAFF.

The CDR3 is CASSAKAGNNSPLHF. The CDR3 nucleotides are TGTGCCAGCAGCGCCAAGGCGGGGAATAATTCACCCCTCCACTTT. The J gene is TRBJ1-6, the V gene TRBV7-9; D gene unclear. In germline, CDR1 is SEHNR, CDR2 FQNEAQ (reference sequence). Trimming removed 5 bases from V and 5 bases from J, with 13 bases in between. The CDR3 spans 15 residues.

V is TRBV6-6 and J is TRBJ1-4; 8 positions match TRBD1. Germline values: CDR1 MNHNY, CDR2 SVGAGI (reference sequence). This CDR3 is 16 amino acids long. J lost 8 bases, V lost 0 bases, and 8 bases had no gene match. The CDR3 sequence is CASSYSKVTGDEKLFF. CDR3 sequence (DNA): TGTGCCAGCAGTTACTCGAAAGTGACAGGGGACGAAAAACTGTTTTTT.

The chain couples TRBV6-5 to TRBJ2-1; possible D gene TRBD2, 6 bases. Germline V gene data show CDR1 as MNHEY and CDR2 as SVGAGI. This CDR3 spans 15 amino acids. V lost 0 bases and J 8 bases, leaving 14 bases between the germline ends. The CDR3 DNA reads TGTGCCAGCAGTTACTCCGACGGAGGGGCCGATGAGCAGTTCTTC. This translates into CASSYSDGGADEQFF.

The V gene is TRBV13, the J gene TRBJ2-7, with TRBD1 identical over 7 bases. V lost 2 bases, J lost 3 bases, and 4 bases stayed unmatched. The CDR3 is made up of 14 amino acids. Germline V CDR1 and CDR2: PRHDT, FYEKMQ (reference sequence). This CDR3 reads CASSLQDRSYEQYF. The CDR3 DNA sequence: TGTGCCAGCAGCTTACAGGACAGGAGCTACGAGCAGTACTTC.

The chain uses TRBV27 and TRBJ1-5, with TRBD1 matching over 7 bases. The V gene end was trimmed by 6 bases and the J gene end by 4 bases; junction bases not matched to a gene: 15. Germline V CDR1 and CDR2: MNHEY, SMNVEV (reference sequence). The CDR3 spans 17 residues. This CDR3 reads CASSPLDRRGPNQPQHF. The CDR3 region has the DNA TGTGCCAGCAGCCCCTTGGACAGGAGGGGCCCGAATCAGCCCCAGCATTTT.

The rearrangement uses TRBV18 and TRBJ1-2, with 9 positions matching TRBD1. The CDR3 covers 14 residues. The V gene's germline CDR1 is KGHSH and CDR2 LQKENI. V dropped 6 bases and J dropped 2; count of bases not matched to a gene: 4. In nucleotides, the CDR3 is TGTGCCAGCTCGGACAGGGGCCCAAACTATGGCTACACCTTC. This sequence encodes CASSDRGPNYGYTF.

V and J are TRBV7-9 and TRBJ1-6, with 8 bases lining up with TRBD1. Germline V CDR1 and CDR2: SEHNR, FQNEAQ (reference sequence). The length of the CDR3 is 18 residues. Unmatched junction bases numbered 7, after V lost 2 bases and J lost 1 base. The CDR3 nucleotides are TGTGCCAGCAGCTTAAGGACAGGGCTTGGGTCCTATAATTCACCCCTCCACTTT. It yields the protein CASSLRTGLGSYNSPLHF. The variable domain in full, with the rest retrieved from reference TRBV7-9 and TRBJ1-6, is DTGVSQNPRHKITKRGQNVTFRCDPISEHNRLYWYRQTLGQGPEFLTYFQNEAQLEKSRLLSDRFSAERPKGSFSTLEIQRTEQGDSAMYLCASSLRTGLGSYNSPLHFGNGTRLTVT.

The chain employs TRBV11-3 and TRBJ2-5; 10 bases agree with TRBD2. V dropped 2 bases and J dropped 5; count of bases not matched to a gene: 11. The germline V gene encodes CDR1 SGHNT and CDR2 YENEEA. The CDR3 extends over 17 amino acids. The CDR3 DNA follows: TGTGCCAGCAGCTTATATAGCACTAGCGGGGATGAGGAGACCCAGTACTTC. This encodes CASSLYSTSGDEETQYF.

The V and J genes are TRBV4-1 and TRBJ2-1, with 8 bases aligning to TRBD2. V lost 1 base, J lost 4 bases, and 3 bases stayed unmatched. Germline V gives CDR1 MGHRA, CDR2 YSYEKL. CDR3 length: 15 residues. Here the CDR3 DNA reads TGCGCCAGCAGCCAAGTTCGGGGGGGGTACAATGAGCAGTTCTTC. It yields the protein CASSQVRGGYNEQFF.

V is TRBV7-9 and J is TRBJ2-7; 10 bases agree with TRBD2. The CDR3 has 14 residues. Losses at the gene ends were 5 bases for V and 4 bases for J; bases not matched to a gene: 5. Germline V gene sequence: CDR1 SEHNR, CDR2 FQNEAQ (reference sequence). The CDR3 DNA reads TGTGCCAGCAGCATCCATAGCGGGGGGTACGAGCAGTACTTC. Translated: CASSIHSGGYEQYF.

By share, this clone counts as medium-sized. The sample contains more than one DNA sequence encoding this CDR3. The CDR3 region has the DNA TGTGCCAGCAGGGGACAGCTGAACACTGAAGCTTTCTTT. Translated, it gives CASRGQLNTEAFF. V is TRBV2 and J is TRBJ1-1, with 7 bases aligning to TRBD1. This CDR3 is built from 13 residues. V shed 6 bases and J 0 bases; nucleotides not matched to a gene: 1. Germline V lookup: CDR1 SNHLY, CDR2 FYNNEI.

This clone occurred a few times. This chain connects TRBV30 to TRBJ2-7; TRBD2 might be the D (7 bases). Trimming pared 3 bases from V and 5 bases from J, leaving 20 bases between. This CDR3 has 15 amino acids. Per the germline V gene, CDR1 is GTSNPN and CDR2 is SVGIG (reference sequence). The CDR3 spells CAWRKKGGESNEQYF. For the CDR3, the DNA is TGTGCCTGGAGGAAGAAGGGGGGGGAGTCAAACGAGCAGTACTTC.

The chain couples TRBV2 to TRBJ2-1, with 7 bases aligning to TRBD2. V shed 8 bases, J shed 7 bases, and the junction held 17 bases outside the gene matches. Per the germline V gene, CDR1 is SNHLY and CDR2 is FYNNEI. The CDR3 extends over 16 amino acids. The CDR3 DNA sequence: TGTGCCAGCTCGGGGGATCAAACTCGGCGGGGGAATGAGCAGTTCTTC. Translation: CASSGDQTRRGNEQFF.

This chain connects TRBV7-9 to TRBJ1-1, with D unclear. CDR3 length: 15 residues. The V end was cut by 2 bases, the J end by 2 bases, with 12 bases between. From germline, CDR1 is SEHNR and CDR2 FQNEAQ (reference sequence). Written as DNA, the CDR3 is TGTGCCAGCAGCTTATTATCACACATAAACACTGAAGCTTTCTTT. This sequence encodes CASSLLSHINTEAFF.

CDR3: CASSFSGYSPLHF. The CDR3 DNA sequence: TGCGCCAGCAGCTTTTCAGGGTATTCACCCCTCCACTTT. The gene calls are TRBV5-1 and TRBJ1-6, with D tentatively TRBD1 (5 bases). V lost 2 bases and J 8 bases, leaving 8 bases between the germline ends. The CDR3 runs to 13 residues. Germline V lookup: CDR1 SGHRS, CDR2 YFSETQ.

J is TRBJ1-2 and V is TRBV7-6; 7 bases fit TRBD1. V lost 5 bases to trimming and J lost 4 bases; unmatched junction nucleotides: 7. Germline CDR1 and CDR2: SGHVS and FNYEAQ. The CDR3 is 14 residues long. CDR3: CASSPRQGFYGYTF. Here the CDR3 DNA reads TGTGCCAGCAGCCCTAGACAGGGATTCTATGGCTACACCTTC.

The V and J genes are TRBV15 and TRBJ2-1, with D possibly being TRBD2 (7 bases). The CDR3 has 15 amino acids. Deletions cut 1 base from V and 3 bases from J, with 10 bases between. Germline values: CDR1 LNHNV, CDR2 YYDKDF (reference sequence). The CDR3 DNA reads TGTGCCACCAGCAGAGGGGGGGGGCTCTACAATGAGCAGTTCTTC. Its protein product is CATSRGGGLYNEQFF.

This sequence joins TRBV27 and TRBJ2-5; D not certain. V was clipped by 6 bases and J by 5 bases, with 7 bases between them. The V gene's germline CDR1 is MNHEY and CDR2 SMNVEV (reference sequence). The CDR3 sequence is 11 residues long. The CDR3 protein is CASRRDETQYF. In DNA, the CDR3 is TGTGCCAGCAGACGAGATGAGACCCAGTACTTC.

This clone was counted only a few times. The chain employs TRBV19 and TRBJ1-2; 10 bases agree with TRBD1. Germline-derived CDR1 and CDR2 are LNHDA and SQIVND (reference sequence). V lost 5 bases, J lost 5 bases, and 8 bases stayed unmatched. The CDR3 has 15 residues. The CDR3 coding sequence is TGTGCCAGTAGTGGACGGACAGGGGGAGGTTATGGCTACACCTTC. As protein: CASSGRTGGGYGYTF.

Here the CDR3 DNA reads TGTGCCAGCAGTGACCTAACTTCAAGGGCGGGATTTTCACCCCTCCACTTT. Protein product: CASSDLTSRAGFSPLHF. The V and J genes are TRBV6-1 and TRBJ1-6, with D hard to call. The germline V gene encodes CDR1 MNHNS and CDR2 SASEGT. This CDR3 is built from 17 residues. V was shortened by 3 bases and J by 9 bases, with 21 bases between the two germline ends.

The chain uses TRBV13 and TRBJ2-3; D is undetermined. Trimming took off 2 bases at V and 5 bases at J, with 2 bases between the two ends. The germline gives CDR1 PRHDT, CDR2 FYEKMQ (reference sequence). The CDR3 consists of 11 residues. CDR3 region: CASSLLDTQYF. The CDR3 DNA reads as TGTGCCAGCAGCTTACTAGATACGCAGTATTTT.

V usage is TRBV19 and J usage is TRBJ1-6; maybe TRBD1 (5 bases). The CDR3 sequence is 15 residues long. The V gene lost 3 bases and the J gene lost 2 bases, with 8 bases spanning the gap. The germline gives CDR1 LNHDA, CDR2 SQIVND (reference sequence). The CDR3 spells CASSMGLPYNSPLHF. DNA of the CDR3: TGTGCCAGTAGTATGGGACTTCCCTATAATTCACCCCTCCACTTT.

The chain recombines TRBV2 with TRBJ1-2, with TRBD1 matching over 9 bases. Trimming took 3 bases from V and 5 from J; bases not matched to a gene: 13. The CDR3 is 17 residues long. The germline gives CDR1 SNHLY, CDR2 FYNNEI. CDR3 region: CASSDPKRDRARYGYTF. The CDR3 DNA reads as TGTGCCAGCAGTGACCCGAAAAGGGACAGGGCTCGTTATGGCTACACCTTC.

The chain recombines TRBV13 with TRBJ1-4; D is uncertain. Germline V gene lookup returns CDR1 PRHDT and CDR2 FYEKMQ (reference sequence). Trimming took 3 bases from V and 7 from J, leaving 12 bases between them. This CDR3 contains 14 residues. DNA of the CDR3: TGTGCCAGCAGCTTGAGGGAGCTTGGTGAAAAACTGTTTTTT. Translation gives CASSLRELGEKLFF.